This T cell receptor (beta chain) derives from a study of blood T cell repertoires in COVID-19. As handled by the study authors: For nucleated cells, counts were estimated from reference gene primer amplification. This table comes from immunoSEQ multiplex PCR, and its TCRdb copy is limited to in-frame clones, with some not included. That table is the source of V, J and clone size, and D and trimming were worked out from the DNA. The table lists 150,000 to 190,000 clones, 80% of them singletons, with roughly 0.58% in the top ten. The V gene's germline CDR1 is SGHAT and CDR2 FQDESV (reference sequence). Trimming took off 3 bases at V and 5 bases at J, with 13 bases between the two ends. The CDR3 is 14 amino acids.

The sequence came from a man between 60 and 70 years old with acute or convalescent COVID-19. The source material was peripheral blood. V gene TRBV11-1 combines with J gene TRBJ1-1; D remains unclear. CDR3 region: CASSFVTGGTEAFF. As DNA, the CDR3 is TGTGCCAGCAGCTTCGTCACGGGAGGGACTGAAGCTTTCTTT.